The clone carrying this T cell receptor (beta chain) was counted only a few times. Its antigen is currently unknown. This sample is part of a study of beta chain features in type 1 diabetes. Background on the study: There were 107,917,701 sorted cells examined across all samples.

The whole isolated RNA underwent reverse transcription, so sequencing captured expressed TCRB transcripts. Produced via immunoSEQ multiplex PCR; TCRdb's table is partial and in-frame only. This table has around 300,000 clones, approximately 11% appearing once. Study outcomes and limitations: Overrepresentation of cells with high TCR expression could result from cDNA sequencing. Diminished insertions and augmented deletions at VDJ junctions characterized type 1 diabetes patients. Among all four CD4+ subsets, Type 1 diabetes patients had TCRB CDR3s that were moderately but significantly shorter.

This TCR was sampled from a woman aged 25-40 years in good health. The sample consisted of naive CD4+ T cells from blood.

CDR3 amino acids: CASSLDGLQRESSYEQYF. CDR3 nucleotide sequence: TGTGCCAGCAGCTTAGATGGCCTTCAGCGGGAAAGCTCCTACGAGCAGTACTTC. The rearrangement links TRBV7-2 to TRBJ2-7; 7 bases are shared with TRBD2. The germline V gene encodes CDR1 SGHTA and CDR2 FQGNSA. The CDR3 totals 18 residues. The trim removed 1 base at V and 0 bases at J, leaving 12 bases unmatched.